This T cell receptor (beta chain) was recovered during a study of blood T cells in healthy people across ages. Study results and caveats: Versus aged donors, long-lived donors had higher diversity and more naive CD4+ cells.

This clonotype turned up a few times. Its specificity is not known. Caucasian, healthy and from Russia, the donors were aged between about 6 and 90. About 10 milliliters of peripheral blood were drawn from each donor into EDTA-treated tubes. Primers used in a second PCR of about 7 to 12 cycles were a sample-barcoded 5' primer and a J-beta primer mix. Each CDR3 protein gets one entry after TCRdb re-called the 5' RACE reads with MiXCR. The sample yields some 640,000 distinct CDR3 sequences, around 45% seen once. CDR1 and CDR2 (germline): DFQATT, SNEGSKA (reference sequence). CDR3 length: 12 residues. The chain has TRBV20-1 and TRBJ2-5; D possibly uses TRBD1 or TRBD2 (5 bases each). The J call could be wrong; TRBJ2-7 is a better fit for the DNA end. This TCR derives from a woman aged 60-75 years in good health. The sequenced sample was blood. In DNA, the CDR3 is TGCAGTGCAGGCCAGAGGGGCTACGAGCAGTACTTC. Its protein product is CSAGQRGYEQYF.